Presented here are 13 T cell receptor beta chains from one specimen sequenced in a study of blood T cell repertoires in COVID-19. The assay was immunoSEQ multiplex PCR, and TCRdb's table has in-frame clones only and misses some. The sample includes 250,000 to 350,000 clones, approximately 90% seen only once; the top ten take 2% to 2.5%. Specimen: peripheral blood. The receptors derive from a woman aged 50 to 65 who had recovered from COVID-19.

The chain combines TRBV5-1 with TRBJ2-6; no clear D gene. The CDR3 runs 15 residues. V was trimmed by 4 bases and J by 2 bases, leaving 10 bases between them. The germline V gene has CDR1 SGHRS and CDR2 YFSETQ. The CDR3 loop reads CASSLQSAGANVLTF. As DNA, the CDR3 is TGCGCCAGCAGCCTACAGTCTGCTGGGGCCAACGTCCTGACTTTC. The complete variable domain, with remaining parts taken from reference TRBV5-1 and TRBJ2-6, reads KAGVTQTPRYLIKTRGQQVTLSCSPISGHRSVSWYQQTPGQGLQFLFEYFSETQRNKGNFPGRFSGRQFSNSRSEMNVSTLELGDSALYLCASSLQSAGANVLTFGAGSRLTVL.

This chain uses TRBV3-1 (or the pseudogene TRBV3-2) with TRBJ1-2, with D possibly being TRBD1 (5 bases). Germline CDR1 and CDR2: LGHDT and YNNKEL (reference sequence). The CDR3 totals 17 residues. The V end was cut by 0 bases, the J end by 6 bases, with 20 bases between. DNA for the CDR3: TGTGCCAGCAGCCAAGACGGGAGCTCGAGGGGTATTAATGGCTACACCTTC. Residues: CASSQDGSSRGINGYTF.

This clone was found a few times. The V and J genes are TRBV18 and TRBJ1-2; D unclear. Trimming left V 3 bases short and J 8 bases short, with 16 bases between. CDR1 and CDR2 from the germline V gene are KGHSH and LQKENI. The CDR3 contains 14 residues. As DNA, the CDR3 is TGTGCCAGCTCACCGAGGAGAAACCCAGCGGGCTACACCTTC. As protein: CASSPRRNPAGYTF.

For this clone: One junction end disagrees with the germline gene, perhaps due to a read error. The chain is built from TRBV4-1 and TRBJ1-1; 8 bases are a match to TRBD1. The length of the CDR3 is 18 residues. Germline V gives CDR1 MGHRA, CDR2 YSYEKL. In DNA form, the CDR3 reads TGCGTCAGCAGCCGAGGACAGGGCCCCCTTGTAAGAAATACTGAAGCTTTCTTT. It yields the protein CVSSRGQGPLVRNTEAFF.

The rearrangement links TRBV7-2 to TRBJ2-3; D gene unclear. CDR1 and CDR2 from the germline V gene are SGHTA and FQGNSA. V lost 5 bases and J 2 bases, leaving 8 bases between the germline ends. The CDR3 length is 13 residues. The CDR3 nucleotides are TGTGCCAGCAGCCCCTCCCTCACAGATACGCAGTATTTT. Translated: CASSPSLTDTQYF.

This chain uses TRBV10-3 with TRBJ2-3, with TRBD2 matching 13 bases. V trimming: 8 bases; J trimming: 3 bases; junction bases outside the gene matches: 5. CDR1 ENHRY and CDR2 SYGVKD come from the germline V gene. This CDR3 is built from 15 residues. The CDR3 loop reads CAIGGTSGVTDTQYF. The CDR3 coding sequence is TGTGCCATCGGCGGGACTAGCGGGGTTACAGATACGCAGTATTTT.

The chain employs TRBV7-6 and TRBJ1-5, with D tentatively TRBD1 (5 bases). The germline V and J ends were trimmed by 5 bases and 4 bases, with 15 bases remaining between them. Looked up from germline, CDR1 is SGHVS and CDR2 is FNYEAQ. The CDR3 covers 15 residues. CDR3 in DNA: TGTGCCAGCAGCCCGTCGACAGCAAATAATCAGCCCCAGCATTTT. Its protein product is CASSPSTANNQPQHF.

This chain uses TRBV7-9 with TRBJ2-7, with D perhaps matching TRBD2 (6 bases). Germline V CDR1 and CDR2: SEHNR, FQNEAQ (reference sequence). This CDR3 contains 15 residues. V was clipped by 2 bases and J by 2 bases, with 13 bases between them. The CDR3 DNA reads TGTGCCAGCAGCTTAATTCCGGGGGTGGCCTACGAGCAGTACTTC. It is translated as CASSLIPGVAYEQYF.

The V and J genes are TRBV6-5 and TRBJ2-7; 11 bases are a match to TRBD2. The CDR3 totals 15 residues. Unmatched junction bases numbered 4, after V lost 6 bases and J lost 0 bases. Germline V CDR1 and CDR2: MNHEY, SVGAGI. The CDR3 bases are TGTGCCAGCAGCTCTAGCGGGGGGCTCTCCTACGAGCAGTACTTC. Translation gives CASSSSGGLSYEQYF.

This clone has more than one count but fewer than ten. This sample includes further DNA sequences coding for the same CDR3. V usage is TRBV18 and J usage is TRBJ1-1; a possible D gene is TRBD1 (6 bases). The CDR3 totals 13 residues. Trimming shortened V by 3 bases and J by 1 base, and 6 bases separated the two germline ends. Germline-derived CDR1 and CDR2 are KGHSH and LQKENI. DNA of the CDR3: TGTGCCAGCTCACCGGGACAGAACACTGAAGCTTTCTTT. Translation gives CASSPGQNTEAFF.

A few counts support this clone. This chain uses TRBV9 with TRBJ1-3; 8 bases match TRBD1. V was pared by 4 bases and J by 7 bases, with 7 bases of the junction left unmatched. Germline loops: CDR1 SGDLS, CDR2 YYNGEE. The CDR3 contains 14 residues. CDR3 sequence: CASSPPGGFNTIYF. The CDR3 DNA is TGTGCCAGCAGCCCCCCAGGGGGCTTTAACACCATATATTTT.

The gene calls are TRBV7-9 and TRBJ2-2, with 9 nucleotides matching TRBD1. CDR1 SEHNR and CDR2 FQNEAQ come from the germline V gene (reference sequence). CDR3 length: 15 amino acids. V shed 5 bases and J 7 bases; nucleotides not matched to a gene: 8. The CDR3 region has the DNA TGTGCCAGCAGCATAGACAGGGGGATAATCGGGGAGCTGTTTTTT. Its protein is CASSIDRGIIGELFF.

The table lists this clone with a few counts. This CDR3 is CASSFTGTVEQFF. The CDR3 DNA is TGTGCCAGCAGCTTTACAGGGACAGTGGAGCAGTTCTTC. V is TRBV7-2 and J is TRBJ2-1, with 7 positions matching TRBD1. The CDR3 contains 13 residues. V gave up 3 bases and J gave up 10 bases; unmatched junction bases: 6. In germline, CDR1 is SGHTA, CDR2 FQGNSA.